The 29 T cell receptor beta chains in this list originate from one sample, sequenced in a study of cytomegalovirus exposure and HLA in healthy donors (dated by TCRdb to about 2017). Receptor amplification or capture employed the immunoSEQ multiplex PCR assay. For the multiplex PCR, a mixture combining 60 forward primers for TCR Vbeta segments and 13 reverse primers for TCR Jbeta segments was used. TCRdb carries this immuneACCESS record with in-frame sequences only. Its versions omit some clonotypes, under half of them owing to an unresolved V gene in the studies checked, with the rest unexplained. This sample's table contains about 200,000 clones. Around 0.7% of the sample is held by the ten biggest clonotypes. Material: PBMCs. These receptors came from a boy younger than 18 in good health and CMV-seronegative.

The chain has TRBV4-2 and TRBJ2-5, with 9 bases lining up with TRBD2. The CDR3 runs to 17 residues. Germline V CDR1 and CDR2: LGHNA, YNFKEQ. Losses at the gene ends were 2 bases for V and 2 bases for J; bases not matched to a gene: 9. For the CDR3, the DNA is TGTGCCAGCAGCCAACGTTGGGGACTAGCAAATCAAGAGACCCAGTACTTC. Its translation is CASSQRWGLANQETQYF.

DNA of the CDR3: TGTGCCAGCAGCGTTAGCGGGAGTGAGCAGTTCTTC. Translation: CASSVSGSEQFF. J is TRBJ2-1 and V is TRBV9; 9 positions match TRBD2. This CDR3 is built from 12 residues. Germline assignment: CDR1 SGDLS and CDR2 YYNGEE. The V and J ends lost 2 bases and 9 bases, in that order; junction bases with no gene match: 0.

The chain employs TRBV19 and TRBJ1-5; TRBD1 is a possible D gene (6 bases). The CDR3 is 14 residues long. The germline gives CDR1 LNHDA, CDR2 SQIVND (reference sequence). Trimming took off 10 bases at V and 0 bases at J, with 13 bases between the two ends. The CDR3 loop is CAKADSYSNQPQHF. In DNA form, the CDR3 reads TGTGCCAAGGCGGACAGCTATAGCAATCAGCCCCAGCATTTT.

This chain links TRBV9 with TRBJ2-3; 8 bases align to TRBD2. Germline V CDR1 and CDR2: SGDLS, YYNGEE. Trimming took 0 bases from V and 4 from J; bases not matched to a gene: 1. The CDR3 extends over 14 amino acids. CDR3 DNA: TGTGCCAGCAGCGTAGCGGGGGGGCCAGATACGCAGTATTTT. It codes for CASSVAGGPDTQYF.

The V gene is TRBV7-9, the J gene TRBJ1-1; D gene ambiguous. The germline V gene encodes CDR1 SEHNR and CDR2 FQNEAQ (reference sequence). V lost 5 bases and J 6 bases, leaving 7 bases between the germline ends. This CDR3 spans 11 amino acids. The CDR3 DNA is TGTGCCAGCAGCCCTCTCCCTGAAGCTTTCTTT. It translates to CASSPLPEAFF.

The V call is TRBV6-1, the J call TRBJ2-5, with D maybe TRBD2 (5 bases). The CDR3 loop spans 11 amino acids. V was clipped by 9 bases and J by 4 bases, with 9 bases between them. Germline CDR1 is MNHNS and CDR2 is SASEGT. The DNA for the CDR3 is TGTGCCAGTAGCGCGATAGAGACCCAGTACTTC. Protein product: CASSAIETQYF.

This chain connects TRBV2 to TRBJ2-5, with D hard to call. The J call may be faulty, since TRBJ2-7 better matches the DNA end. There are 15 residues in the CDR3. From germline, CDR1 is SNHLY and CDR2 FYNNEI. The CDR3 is CASSEAIPLSYEQYF. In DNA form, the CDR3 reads TGTGCCAGCAGTGAAGCCATACCGCTCTCCTACGAGCAGTACTTC.

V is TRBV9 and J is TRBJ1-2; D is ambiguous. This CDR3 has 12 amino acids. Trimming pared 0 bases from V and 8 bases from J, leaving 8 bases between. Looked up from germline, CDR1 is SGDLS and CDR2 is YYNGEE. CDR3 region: CASSVALGGYTF. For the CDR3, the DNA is TGTGCCAGCAGCGTAGCCCTCGGGGGCTACACCTTC.

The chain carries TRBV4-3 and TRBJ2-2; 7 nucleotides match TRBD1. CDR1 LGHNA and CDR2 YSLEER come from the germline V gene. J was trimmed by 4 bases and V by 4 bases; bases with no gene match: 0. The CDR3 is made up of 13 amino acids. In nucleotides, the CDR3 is TGCGCCAGCAGCCGGACAGGCACCGGGGAGCTGTTTTTT. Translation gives CASSRTGTGELFF.

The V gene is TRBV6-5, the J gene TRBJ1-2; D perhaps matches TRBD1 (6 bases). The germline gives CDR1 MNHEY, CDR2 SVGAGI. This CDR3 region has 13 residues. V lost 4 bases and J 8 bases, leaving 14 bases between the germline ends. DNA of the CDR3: TGTGCCAGCAGTTCCCAACCGAGGGGGGGCTACACCTTC. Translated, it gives CASSSQPRGGYTF.

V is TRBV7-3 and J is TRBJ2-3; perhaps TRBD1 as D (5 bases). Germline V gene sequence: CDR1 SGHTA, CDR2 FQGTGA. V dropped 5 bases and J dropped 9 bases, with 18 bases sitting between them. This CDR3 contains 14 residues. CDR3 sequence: CASSPSDFSGTQYF. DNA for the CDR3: TGTGCCAGCAGCCCCTCAGATTTCTCAGGGACGCAGTATTTT.

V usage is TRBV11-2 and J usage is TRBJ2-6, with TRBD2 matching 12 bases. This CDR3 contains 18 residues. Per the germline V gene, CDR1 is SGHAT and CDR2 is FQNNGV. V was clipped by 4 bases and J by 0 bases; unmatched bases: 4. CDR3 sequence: CASSWGLAGRSGANVLTF. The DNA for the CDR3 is TGTGCCAGCAGCTGGGGACTAGCGGGTCGCTCTGGGGCCAACGTCCTGACTTTC.

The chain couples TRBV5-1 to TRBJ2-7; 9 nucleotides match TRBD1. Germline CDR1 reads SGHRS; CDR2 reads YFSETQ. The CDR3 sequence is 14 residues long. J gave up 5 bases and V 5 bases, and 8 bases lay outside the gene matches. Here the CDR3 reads CASSYDRGTNEQYF. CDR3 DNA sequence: TGCGCCAGCAGTTACGACAGGGGGACTAACGAGCAGTACTTC.

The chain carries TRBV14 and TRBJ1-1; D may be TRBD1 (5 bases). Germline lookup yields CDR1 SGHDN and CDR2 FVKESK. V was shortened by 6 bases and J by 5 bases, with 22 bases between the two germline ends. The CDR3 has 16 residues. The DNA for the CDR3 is TGTGCCAGCAGTCTCCTCCATCAGGGAGGAGGGACTGAAGCTTTCTTT. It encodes CASSLLHQGGGTEAFF.

As DNA, the CDR3 is TGTGCCAGCCTTCGAGGGGGACACTCCTACAATGAGCAGTTCTTC. Its protein is CASLRGGHSYNEQFF. This chain connects TRBV27 to TRBJ2-1, with D possibly being TRBD1 (6 bases). The V gene's germline CDR1 is MNHEY and CDR2 SMNVEV (reference sequence). CDR3 size: 15 residues. The V end was cut by 8 bases, the J end by 0 bases, with 14 bases between.

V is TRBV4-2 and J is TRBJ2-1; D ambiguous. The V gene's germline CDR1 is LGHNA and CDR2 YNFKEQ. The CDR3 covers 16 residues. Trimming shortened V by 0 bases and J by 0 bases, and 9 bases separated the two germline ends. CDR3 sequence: CASSQEPTSSYNEQFF. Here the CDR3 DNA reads TGTGCCAGCAGCCAAGAACCCACGAGCTCCTACAATGAGCAGTTCTTC.

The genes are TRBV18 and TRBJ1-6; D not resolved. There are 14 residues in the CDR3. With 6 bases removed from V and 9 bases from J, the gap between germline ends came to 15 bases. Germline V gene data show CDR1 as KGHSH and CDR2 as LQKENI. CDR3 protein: CASSGGGNGSPLHF. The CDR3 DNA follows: TGTGCCAGCTCCGGTGGAGGGAACGGTTCACCCCTCCACTTT.

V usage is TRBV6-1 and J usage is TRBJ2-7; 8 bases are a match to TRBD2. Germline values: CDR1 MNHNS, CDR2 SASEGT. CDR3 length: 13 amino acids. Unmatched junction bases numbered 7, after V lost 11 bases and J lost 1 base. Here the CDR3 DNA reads TGTGCCGGTCGACTAGCGCCTTCCTACGAGCAGTACTTC. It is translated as CAGRLAPSYEQYF.

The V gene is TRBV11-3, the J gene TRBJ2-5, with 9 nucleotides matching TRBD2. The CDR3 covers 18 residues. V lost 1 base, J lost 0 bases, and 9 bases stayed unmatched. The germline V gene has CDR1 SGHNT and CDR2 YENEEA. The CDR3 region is CASSLGRTSGGNQETQYF. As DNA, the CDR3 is TGTGCCAGCAGCTTAGGACGTACGAGCGGGGGGAACCAAGAGACCCAGTACTTC.

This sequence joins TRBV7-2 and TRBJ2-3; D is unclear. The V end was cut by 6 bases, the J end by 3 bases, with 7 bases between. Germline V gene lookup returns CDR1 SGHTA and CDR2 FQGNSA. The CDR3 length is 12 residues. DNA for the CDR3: TGTGCCAGCAGGTCAGCGACAGATACGCAGTATTTT. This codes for CASRSATDTQYF.

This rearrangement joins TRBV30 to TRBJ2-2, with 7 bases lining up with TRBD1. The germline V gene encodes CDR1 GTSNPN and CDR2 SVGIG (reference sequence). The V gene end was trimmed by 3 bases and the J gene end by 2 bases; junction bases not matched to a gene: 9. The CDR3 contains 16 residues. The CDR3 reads CAWRLGQRYNTGELFF. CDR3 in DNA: TGTGCCTGGAGGTTGGGACAGAGATATAACACCGGGGAGCTGTTTTTT.

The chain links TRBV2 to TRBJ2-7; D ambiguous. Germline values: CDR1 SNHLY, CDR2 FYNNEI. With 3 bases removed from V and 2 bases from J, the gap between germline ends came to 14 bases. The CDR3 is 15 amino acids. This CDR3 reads CASSDPIDTTYEQYF. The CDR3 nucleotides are TGTGCCAGCAGTGATCCCATAGACACAACCTACGAGCAGTACTTC.

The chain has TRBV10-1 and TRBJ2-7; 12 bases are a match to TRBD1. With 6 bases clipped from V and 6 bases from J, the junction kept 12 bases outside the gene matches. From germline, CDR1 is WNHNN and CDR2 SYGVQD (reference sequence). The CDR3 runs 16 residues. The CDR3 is CASREAGTGGVFEQYF. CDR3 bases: TGCGCCAGCAGGGAAGCGGGGACAGGGGGCGTTTTCGAGCAGTACTTC.

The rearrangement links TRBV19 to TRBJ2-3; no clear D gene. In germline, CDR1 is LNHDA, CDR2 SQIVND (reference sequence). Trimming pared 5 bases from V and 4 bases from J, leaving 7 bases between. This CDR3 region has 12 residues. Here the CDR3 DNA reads TGTGCCAGTAGTCTGTTCGCAGATACGCAGTATTTT. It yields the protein CASSLFADTQYF.

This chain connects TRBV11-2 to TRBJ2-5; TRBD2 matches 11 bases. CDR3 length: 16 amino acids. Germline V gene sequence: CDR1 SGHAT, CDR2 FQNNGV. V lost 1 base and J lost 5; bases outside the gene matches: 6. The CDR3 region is CASSLALAGGGETQYF. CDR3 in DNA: TGTGCCAGCAGCTTAGCTCTAGCGGGGGGTGGGGAGACCCAGTACTTC.

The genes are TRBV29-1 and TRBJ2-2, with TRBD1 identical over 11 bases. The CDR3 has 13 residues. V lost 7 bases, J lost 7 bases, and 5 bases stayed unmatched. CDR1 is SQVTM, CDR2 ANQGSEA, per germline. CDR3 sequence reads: CSGGQGGGGELFF. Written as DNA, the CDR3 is TGCAGCGGGGGACAGGGGGGTGGCGGGGAGCTGTTTTTT.

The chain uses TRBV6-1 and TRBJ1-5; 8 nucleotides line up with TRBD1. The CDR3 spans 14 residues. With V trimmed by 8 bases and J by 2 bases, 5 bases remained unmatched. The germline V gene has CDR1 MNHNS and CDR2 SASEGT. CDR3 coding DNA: TGTGCCAGCCAGACAGGGGTCCGCAATCAGCCCCAGCATTTT. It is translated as CASQTGVRNQPQHF.

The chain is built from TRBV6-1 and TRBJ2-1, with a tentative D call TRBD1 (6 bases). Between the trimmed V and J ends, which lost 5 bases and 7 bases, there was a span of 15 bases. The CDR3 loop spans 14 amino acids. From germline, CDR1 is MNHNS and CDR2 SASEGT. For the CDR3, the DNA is TGTGCCAGCAGTAACCGGGACAATGGGAATGAGCAGTTCTTC. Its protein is CASSNRDNGNEQFF.

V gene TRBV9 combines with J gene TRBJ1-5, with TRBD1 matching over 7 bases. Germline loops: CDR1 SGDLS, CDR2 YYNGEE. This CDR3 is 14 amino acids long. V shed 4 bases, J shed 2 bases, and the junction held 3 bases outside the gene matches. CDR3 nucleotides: TGTGCCAGCAGCCTGGGGACAGGCAATCAGCCCCAGCATTTT. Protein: CASSLGTGNQPQHF.